The present entry profiles one TCR beta chain with its context. The antigen remains undetermined. Among the donors, all were healthy bone marrow donors. PCR was performed using 60 Vbeta and 13 Jbeta primers. Only in-frame clones appear in the TCRdb table, and some are missing; sequencing was by immunoSEQ multiplex PCR. The top ten clones hold about 6.5% of a sample with some 150,000 clones, around 82% of them seen once. This specimen comes from a study of cytomegalovirus exposure and HLA in healthy donors. Study observations and caveats: The Asian-associated ancestry cluster reportedly had fewer N-insertions than the 666-donor mean in a later analysis.

The V gene's germline CDR1 is SGHRS and CDR2 YFSETQ. The CDR3 length is 18 residues. J lost 4 bases, V lost 1 base, and 13 bases had no gene match. V and J are TRBV5-1 and TRBJ1-2; 10 bases fit TRBD1. The sample taken for sequencing was PBMCs. This TCR was sampled from a middle-aged man in good health and CMV-seropositive. The CDR3 spells CASSLPPGQGNVVYGYTF. In DNA, the CDR3 is TGCGCCAGCAGCTTGCCACCGGGACAGGGGAACGTGGTCTATGGCTACACCTTC.